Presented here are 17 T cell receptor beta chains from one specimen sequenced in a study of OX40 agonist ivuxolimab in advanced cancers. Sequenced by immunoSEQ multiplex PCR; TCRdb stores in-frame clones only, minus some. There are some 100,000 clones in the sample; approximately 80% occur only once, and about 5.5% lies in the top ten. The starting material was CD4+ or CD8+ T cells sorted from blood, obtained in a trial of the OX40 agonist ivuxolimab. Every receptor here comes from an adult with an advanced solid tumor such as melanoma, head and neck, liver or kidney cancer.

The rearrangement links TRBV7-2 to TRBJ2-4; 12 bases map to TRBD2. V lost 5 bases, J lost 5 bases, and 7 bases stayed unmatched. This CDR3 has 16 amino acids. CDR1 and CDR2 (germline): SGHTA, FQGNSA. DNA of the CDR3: TGTGCCAGCAGCCCTCGACTAGCGGGGGCCGAAAACATTCAGTACTTC. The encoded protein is CASSPRLAGAENIQYF.

This chain's CDR3 is CASSSRGSWGAGDTQYF. The CDR3 DNA reads as TGTGCCAGCAGCTCCAGAGGGAGTTGGGGGGCAGGAGATACGCAGTATTTT. This chain links TRBV7-2 with TRBJ2-3; D tentatively fits TRBD1 or TRBD2 (6 bases each). CDR3 length equals 17 residues. Germline-derived CDR1 and CDR2 are SGHTA and FQGNSA. Trimming stripped 4 bases from V and 5 bases from J, with 22 bases between.

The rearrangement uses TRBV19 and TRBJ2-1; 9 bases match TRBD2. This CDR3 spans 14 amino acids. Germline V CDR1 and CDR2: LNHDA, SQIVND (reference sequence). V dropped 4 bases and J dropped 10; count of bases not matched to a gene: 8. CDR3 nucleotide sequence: TGTGCCAGTAGTACGACACTAGCGGGTGTCGAGCAGTTCTTC. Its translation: CASSTTLAGVEQFF.

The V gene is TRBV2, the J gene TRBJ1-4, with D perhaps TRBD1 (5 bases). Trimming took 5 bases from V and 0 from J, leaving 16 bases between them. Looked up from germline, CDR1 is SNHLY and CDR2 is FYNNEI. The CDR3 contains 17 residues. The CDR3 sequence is CASSPRVAFATNEKLFF. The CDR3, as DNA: TGTGCCAGCAGTCCCAGGGTAGCGTTTGCAACTAATGAAAAACTGTTTTTT.

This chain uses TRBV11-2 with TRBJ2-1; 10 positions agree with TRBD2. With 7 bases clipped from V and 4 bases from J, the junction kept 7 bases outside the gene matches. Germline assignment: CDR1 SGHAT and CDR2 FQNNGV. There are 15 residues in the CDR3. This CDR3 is CASTYGLAVYNEQFF. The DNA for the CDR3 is TGTGCCAGCACCTATGGACTAGCGGTTTACAATGAGCAGTTCTTC.

CDR3 bases: TGTGCCAGCAGCGCTGGACAGGGAAGGTACAATGAGCAGTTCTTC. As protein: CASSAGQGRYNEQFF. V gene TRBV9 combines with J gene TRBJ2-1, with TRBD1 matching over 8 bases. CDR3 size: 15 residues. Germline trimming cut 3 bases from V and 4 bases from J; bases unmatched to any gene: 6. Looked up from germline, CDR1 is SGDLS and CDR2 is YYNGEE.

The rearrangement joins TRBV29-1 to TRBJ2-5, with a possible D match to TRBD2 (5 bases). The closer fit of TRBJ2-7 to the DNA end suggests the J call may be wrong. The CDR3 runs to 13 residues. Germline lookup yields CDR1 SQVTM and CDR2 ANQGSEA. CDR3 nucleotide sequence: TGCAGCGTTGCGGGTGGGAGCTCCTACGAGCAGTACTTC. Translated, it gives CSVAGGSSYEQYF.

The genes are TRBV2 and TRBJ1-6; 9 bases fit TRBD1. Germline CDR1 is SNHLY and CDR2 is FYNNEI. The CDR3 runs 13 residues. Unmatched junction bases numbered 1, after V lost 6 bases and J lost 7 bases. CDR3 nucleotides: TGTGCCAGCAGAGACAGGGGGAATTCACCCCTCCACTTT. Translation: CASRDRGNSPLHF.

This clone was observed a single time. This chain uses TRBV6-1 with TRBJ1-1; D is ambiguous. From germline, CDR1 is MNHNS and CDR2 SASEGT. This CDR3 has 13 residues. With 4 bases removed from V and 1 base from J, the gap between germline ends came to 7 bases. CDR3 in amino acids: CASSAAENTEAFF. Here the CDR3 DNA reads TGTGCCAGCAGTGCCGCAGAGAACACTGAAGCTTTCTTT.

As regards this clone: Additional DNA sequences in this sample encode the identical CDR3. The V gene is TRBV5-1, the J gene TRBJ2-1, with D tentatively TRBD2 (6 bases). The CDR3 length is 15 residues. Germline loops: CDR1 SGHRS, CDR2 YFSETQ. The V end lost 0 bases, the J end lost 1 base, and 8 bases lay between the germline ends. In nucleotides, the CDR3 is TGCGCCAGCAGCTTGGGTCTAGCGTCCTACAATGAGCAGTTCTTC. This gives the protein CASSLGLASYNEQFF. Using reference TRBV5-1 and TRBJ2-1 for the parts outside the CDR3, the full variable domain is KAGVTQTPRYLIKTRGQQVTLSCSPISGHRSVSWYQQTPGQGLQFLFEYFSETQRNKGNFPGRFSGRQFSNSRSEMNVSTLELGDSALYLCASSLGLASYNEQFFGPGTRLTVL.

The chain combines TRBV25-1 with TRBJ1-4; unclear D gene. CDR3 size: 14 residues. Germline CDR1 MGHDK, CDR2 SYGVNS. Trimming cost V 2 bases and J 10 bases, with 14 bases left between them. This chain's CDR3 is CASSEVQGSVKLFF. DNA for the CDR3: TGTGCCAGCAGTGAAGTTCAAGGGAGCGTAAAACTGTTTTTT.

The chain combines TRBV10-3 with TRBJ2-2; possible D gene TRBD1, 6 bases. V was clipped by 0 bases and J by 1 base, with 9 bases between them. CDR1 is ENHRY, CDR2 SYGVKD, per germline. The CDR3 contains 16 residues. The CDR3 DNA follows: TGTGCCATCAGTGAGTCGGGACACATGAACACCGGGGAGCTGTTTTTT. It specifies CAISESGHMNTGELFF.

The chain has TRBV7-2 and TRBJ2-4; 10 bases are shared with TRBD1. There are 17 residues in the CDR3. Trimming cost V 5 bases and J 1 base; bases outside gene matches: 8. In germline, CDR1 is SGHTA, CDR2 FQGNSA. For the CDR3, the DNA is TGTGCCAGCAGCCCCCGCGAGGGACAGGGGGCCAAAAACATTCAGTACTTC. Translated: CASSPREGQGAKNIQYF.

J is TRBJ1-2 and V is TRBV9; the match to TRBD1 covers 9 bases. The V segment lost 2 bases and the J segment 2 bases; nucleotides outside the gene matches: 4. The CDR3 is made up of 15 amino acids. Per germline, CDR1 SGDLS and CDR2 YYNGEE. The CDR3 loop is CASSVLTGGNYGYTF. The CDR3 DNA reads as TGTGCCAGCAGCGTCTTAACAGGGGGCAACTATGGCTACACCTTC.

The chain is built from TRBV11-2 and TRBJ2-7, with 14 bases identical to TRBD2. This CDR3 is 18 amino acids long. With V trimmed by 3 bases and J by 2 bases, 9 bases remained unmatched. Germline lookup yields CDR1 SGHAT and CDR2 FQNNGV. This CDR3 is CASSFGTSGRLPPYEQYF. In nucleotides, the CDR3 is TGTGCCAGCAGCTTCGGGACTAGCGGGAGACTCCCACCCTACGAGCAGTACTTC.

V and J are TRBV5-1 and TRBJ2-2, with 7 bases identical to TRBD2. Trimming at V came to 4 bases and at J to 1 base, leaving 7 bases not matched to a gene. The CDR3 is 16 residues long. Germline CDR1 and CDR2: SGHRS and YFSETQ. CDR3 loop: CASSRGIAGNTGELFF. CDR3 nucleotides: TGCGCCAGCAGCAGAGGGATAGCGGGGAACACCGGGGAGCTGTTTTTT.

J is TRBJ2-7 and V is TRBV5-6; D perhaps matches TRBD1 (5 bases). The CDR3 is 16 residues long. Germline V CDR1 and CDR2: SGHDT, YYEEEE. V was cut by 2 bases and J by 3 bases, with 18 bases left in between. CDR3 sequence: CASSFRVLDGSYEQYF. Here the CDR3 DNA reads TGTGCCAGCAGCTTCAGGGTTTTGGACGGAAGCTACGAGCAGTACTTC.